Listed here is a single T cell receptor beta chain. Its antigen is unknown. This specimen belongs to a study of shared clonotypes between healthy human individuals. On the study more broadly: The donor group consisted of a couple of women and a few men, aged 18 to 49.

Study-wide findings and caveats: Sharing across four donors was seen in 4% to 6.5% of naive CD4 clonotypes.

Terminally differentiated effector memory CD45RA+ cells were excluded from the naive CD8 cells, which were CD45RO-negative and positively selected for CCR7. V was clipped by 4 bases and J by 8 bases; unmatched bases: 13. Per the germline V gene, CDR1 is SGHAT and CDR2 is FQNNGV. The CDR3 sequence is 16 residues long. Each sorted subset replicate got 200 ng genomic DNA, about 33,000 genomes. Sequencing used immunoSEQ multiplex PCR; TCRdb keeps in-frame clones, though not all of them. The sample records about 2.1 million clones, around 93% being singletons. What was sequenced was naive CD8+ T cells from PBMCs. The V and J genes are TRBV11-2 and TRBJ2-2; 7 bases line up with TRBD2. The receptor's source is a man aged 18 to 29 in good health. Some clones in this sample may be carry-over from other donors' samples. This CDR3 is CASSYRPGLRSGELFF. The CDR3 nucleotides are TGTGCCAGCAGCTATCGACCGGGACTACGATCTGGGGAGCTGTTTTTT.